The present entry profiles one T cell receptor beta chain with its context. With 1 base clipped from V and 6 bases from J, the junction kept 2 bases outside the gene matches. From germline, CDR1 is LGHNA and CDR2 YNFKEQ. The CDR3 length is 14 residues. This sample was included in a study of cytotoxic CD8 clonotypes in ibrutinib-treated CLL. This table comes from immunoSEQ multiplex PCR, and its TCRdb copy is limited to in-frame clones, with some not included. Counted here are some 290,000 clones, around four fifths occurring once; the ten biggest clones make up over 5.5%. The sequencing here drew on PBMCs, taken before ibrutinib treatment. This chain uses TRBV4-2 with TRBJ1-4, with 7 bases aligning to TRBD1. The sequence came from a human donor with chronic lymphocytic leukemia. In DNA form, the CDR3 reads TGTGCCAGCAGCCAAGGACAGGGCGATGAAAAACTGTTTTTT. This translates into CASSQGQGDEKLFF.